Below are 15 T cell receptor beta chains sequenced from a single sample in a study of CD8 T cells in Susac syndrome. Random hexamers were used to reverse transcribe an amount of about 0.45 to 1 ug RNA. TCRdb passed the immunoSEQ multiplex PCR reads through MiXCR, listing each CDR3 protein once. Of tens of thousands of distinct CDR3 sequences listed, more than 85% are singletons. The material sequenced was CD4+ T cells from PBMCs. These receptors were taken from a human donor with Susac syndrome.

The rearrangement joins TRBV19 to TRBJ2-1, with 9 bases that match TRBD2. Germline trimming cut 5 bases from V and 1 base from J; bases unmatched to any gene: 3. This CDR3 has 15 amino acids. In germline, CDR1 is LNHDA, CDR2 SQIVND (reference sequence). The CDR3 protein is CASSETSGSYNEQFF. For the CDR3, the DNA is TGTGCCAGTAGTGAGACTAGCGGTTCCTACAATGAGCAGTTCTTC.

This chain uses TRBV2 with TRBJ2-3, with 8 bases that match TRBD2. Per germline, CDR1 SNHLY and CDR2 FYNNEI. V shed 4 bases, J shed 3 bases, and the junction held 6 bases outside the gene matches. This CDR3 spans 15 amino acids. DNA of the CDR3: TGTGCCAGCAGTGGAGGTAGCGGGGTGACAGATACGCAGTATTTT. It translates to CASSGGSGVTDTQYF.

The chain combines TRBV5-1 with TRBJ1-1, with D possibly being TRBD1 (6 bases). The CDR3 length is 14 residues. Trimming took 0 bases from V and 2 from J, leaving 8 bases between them. The germline gives CDR1 SGHRS, CDR2 YFSETQ. This CDR3 is CASSLEGGNTEAFF. The CDR3 region has the DNA TGCGCCAGCAGCTTGGAAGGGGGAAACACTGAAGCTTTCTTT.

This sequence joins TRBV5-1 and TRBJ2-3; D call uncertain. V lost 8 bases to trimming and J lost 2 bases, with 15 bases between them. This CDR3 comprises 14 residues. From germline, CDR1 is SGHRS and CDR2 YFSETQ. The DNA of the CDR3 is TGCGCCAGTCGGTTGGCGGAGACCACAGATACGCAGTATTTT. This gives the protein CASRLAETTDTQYF. Looking up the rest from reference TRBV5-1 and TRBJ2-3 gives the full variable domain: KAGVTQTPRYLIKTRGQQVTLSCSPISGHRSVSWYQQTPGQGLQFLFEYFSETQRNKGNFPGRFSGRQFSNSRSEMNVSTLELGDSALYLCASRLAETTDTQYFGPGTRLTVL.

The chain carries TRBV10-3 and TRBJ2-6; 8 bases agree with TRBD1. J lost 1 base, V lost 4 bases, and 9 bases had no gene match. Germline V gene sequence: CDR1 ENHRY, CDR2 SYGVKD. The CDR3 spans 18 residues. CDR3 in amino acids: CAISVTSGQASGANVLTF. CDR3 sequence (DNA): TGTGCCATCAGTGTTACCTCGGGACAGGCATCTGGGGCCAACGTCCTGACTTTC.

V and J are TRBV9 and TRBJ2-7; 9 nucleotides agree with TRBD1. The ends lost 7 bases at V and 4 bases at J; junction bases unmatched: 6. The CDR3 covers 13 residues. CDR1 and CDR2 (germline): SGDLS, YYNGEE. DNA for the CDR3: TGTGCCAGCGCCAAGGACAGGGGATACGAGCAGTACTTC. It encodes CASAKDRGYEQYF.

The chain is built from TRBV30 and TRBJ1-1; D may be TRBD1 (5 bases). The CDR3 is 12 amino acids. Trimming took 2 bases from V and 5 from J, leaving 9 bases between them. CDR1 GTSNPN and CDR2 SVGIG come from the germline V gene (reference sequence). The CDR3 nucleotides read TGTGCCTGGAGTCCAGGGACGACTGAAGCTTTCTTT. This codes for CAWSPGTTEAFF.

The rearrangement joins TRBV7-8 to TRBJ2-7; D is ambiguous. CDR1 and CDR2 (germline): SGHVS, FQNEAQ. The CDR3 loop spans 14 amino acids. Trimming left V 5 bases short and J 6 bases short, with 17 bases between. This CDR3 reads CASSQRLLGLEQYF. The CDR3 DNA follows: TGTGCCAGCAGCCAAAGGCTACTTGGGCTCGAGCAGTACTTC.

This chain joins TRBV3-1 and TRBJ1-2; D is possibly TRBD1 (5 bases). Germline V gene lookup returns CDR1 LGHDT and CDR2 YNNKEL (reference sequence). This CDR3 has 14 residues. V was shortened by 1 base and J by 2 bases, with 8 bases between the two germline ends. The CDR3: CASSQVEGNYGYTF. The CDR3 DNA reads TGTGCCAGCAGCCAAGTCGAGGGGAACTATGGCTACACCTTC.

This sequence joins TRBV7-9 and TRBJ2-5; no clear D. The CDR3 totals 17 residues. Germline V gives CDR1 SEHNR, CDR2 FQNEAQ (reference sequence). Between the trimmed V and J ends, which lost 3 bases and 3 bases, there was a span of 20 bases. The CDR3 loop reads CASSFGLPRMGKETQYF. The CDR3 nucleotides are TGTGCCAGCAGCTTCGGGCTCCCCCGGATGGGTAAAGAGACCCAGTACTTC.

This chain links TRBV3-1 with TRBJ1-5; tentative D call: TRBD1 (5 bases). Germline V lookup: CDR1 LGHDT, CDR2 YNNKEL (reference sequence). The V end was cut by 0 bases, the J end by 5 bases, with 5 bases between. The CDR3 spans 13 residues. For the CDR3, the DNA is TGTGCCAGCAGCCAAGACAGGGATCAGCCCCAGCATTTT. Translating gives CASSQDRDQPQHF.

The CDR3 loop reads CASSSQGQSPVNEQFF. The CDR3 region has the DNA TGTGCCAGCAGCTCCCAGGGACAGTCCCCCGTAAATGAGCAGTTCTTC. The chain employs TRBV7-2 and TRBJ2-1; 7 nucleotides line up with TRBD1. The CDR3 is 16 amino acids. The germline CDR1 and CDR2 sequences are SGHTA and FQGNSA. Germline trimming cut 4 bases from V and 7 bases from J; bases unmatched to any gene: 13.

This clonotype was recorded a few times. The chain joins TRBV5-6 to TRBJ2-7; the D gene could be TRBD1 or TRBD2 (5 bases each). Germline V gene lookup returns CDR1 SGHDT and CDR2 YYEEEE. This CDR3 spans 14 amino acids. Trimming shortened V by 0 bases and J by 4 bases, and 11 bases separated the two germline ends. The CDR3 nucleotides are TGTGCCAGCAGCTTGGTTGGGGGAAGGTACGAGCAGTACTTC. It translates to CASSLVGGRYEQYF.

The chain combines TRBV6-2 or TRBV6-3 with TRBJ2-1, with no clear D. The germline V gene encodes CDR1 MNHEY and CDR2 SVGEGT. The germline V and J ends were trimmed by 2 bases and 5 bases, with 1 base remaining between them. The CDR3 consists of 11 residues. CDR3 sequence: CASSYHNEQFF. Written as DNA, the CDR3 is TGTGCCAGCAGTTACCACAATGAGCAGTTCTTC.

The rearrangement joins TRBV12-3 or TRBV12-4 to TRBJ2-1, with D uncertain. The V and J ends lost 4 bases and 15 bases respectively, with 13 bases between them. The CDR3 covers 11 residues. The CDR3 loop reads CASSSHGYRFF. The CDR3 DNA is TGTGCCAGCAGTTCACATGGATACCGGTTCTTC.